This entry describes one TCR beta chain. Its recognized antigen is unknown. There are no base qualities to consult, and no much larger clone falls within one base. The method behind the library was the immunoSEQ multiplex PCR assay. A mixture of 60 forward primers for TCR Vbeta segments and 13 reverse primers for TCR Jbeta segments was used in the multiplex PCR. A multiplex PCR assay on genomic DNA amplified the CDR3 region of rearranged TCR beta genes. On the Illumina HiSeq System, the amplified TCR beta libraries were sequenced as 87-base-pair reads. In the source study's methods: Across the 666 repertoires, a later analysis counted 80 million or so unique TCR beta chains, roughly 11 million of which were shared by at least two donors. Raw reads were error-corrected and collapsed into unique sequences with a nearest-neighbor algorithm that merged closely related sequences to remove PCR and sequencing errors. To assign V, D and J gene segments, CDR3 sequences were aligned to IMGT reference sequences. Each retained sequence needed at least a six-nucleotide match to both a V gene segment and a J gene segment. Rearrangements were classified as productive when the CDR3 lacked stop codons and remained in frame with V and J, and all other rearrangements were classified as non-productive. CDR3 was defined according to IMGT convention as the region running from the second conserved V-encoded cysteine to the conserved J-encoded phenylalanine. The earlier analysis of some 550 of the donors excluded any sequence lacking an unambiguous match to a single V gene segment. In an earlier analysis of around 600 of the donors, V segments were called functional above 56.7% productive rearrangements and were called segregating when the between-donor standard deviation exceeded 5%. A statistical classification framework was built to diagnose cytomegalovirus status from the catalog of TCR beta chain sequences. A later analysis assigned V and J genes by comparing TCR nucleotide sequences with IMGT/GENE-DB human TR gene sequences. In a later analysis, CDR3 sequences and most-parsimonious VDJ recombination scenarios were assigned using the TCRdist pipeline. In a later analysis, each TCR beta chain was defined by its CDR3 amino acid sequence together with its V-gene family, and reads lacking a unique V-gene family were excluded. A later analysis removed several hundred highly shared, low-generation-probability nucleotide sequences to deal with suspected cross-contamination and a sequencing artifact. In a later analysis, a clonal expansion index was calculated for each public chain from normalized within-repertoire ranks of inferred template counts. A later analysis computed generation probabilities with a VDJ recombination model fitted to out-of-frame rearrangements, and checked the results against IGoR. In a later analysis, hypergeometric tests were used to score TCR-TCR, TCR-HLA and TCR-CMV co-occurrence, with a repertoire-size bias correction applied to TCR pairs. To estimate false discovery rates, a later analysis permuted the HLA or CMV assignments 20 times. In a later analysis, co-occurring TCRs were grouped using DBSCAN, with TCRdist sequence similarity added in when clustering inside HLA-allele-positive subsets. Repertoires with fewer than 30,000 or more than 120,000 public chains were left out of co-occurrence clustering, as were several repertoires with anomalous nucleotide sharing. In its TCRdb copy, this immuneACCESS table keeps in-frame sequences only and misses some clones. Where compared with another copy, unresolved V genes explain less than half of these, and the others have no known cause. Clone size and the V and J calls come from that table; the DNA yielded D and trimming. Across this sample there are 280,000 or so clones, with over 85% seen only once. The top ten constitute approximately 2% of the sample.

The data were obtained in a study of cytomegalovirus exposure and HLA in healthy donors (dated by TCRdb to 2016 to 2017). About the investigation overall: In an earlier analysis of under 750 of the donors, 276 Gb of sequence data and just under 120 million unique TCR beta sequences from roughly 180 million T cells were reported. HLA typing included class I and class II loci at four-digit resolution. To study patterns of TCR occurrence, a later analysis re-analyzed previously published TCR beta repertoires from around 670 donors and added high-resolution HLA genotyping. Among several hundred genotyped donors of the cohort, an average of roughly 230,000 unique TCR beta nucleotide sequences was sequenced per donor, of which about 18% were non-productive. The study was designed to test whether signatures of past pathogen exposure could be identified by cataloging public T cell receptors. All discovery cohort repertoires had been generated on a single sequencing platform. The later analysis used no new phenotypic data to find candidate immune exposures, relying instead on TCR beta sequences and their occurrence across donors. An early release that covered approximately 600 HLA-typed donors contained 300 to 350 gigabases of sequencing data and 75 million to 100 million unique TCR sequences. The number of donors typed differed by locus, with 629-630 for A, B, C, DRB1 and DQB1, 522 for DQA1, 600 to 610 for DPA1, and some 450 for DPB1. Because of strong linkage in the cohort, roughly five DR-DQ haplotypes were treated as single units for association and clustering. To predict cytomegalovirus infection status, the study brought together high-throughput TCR immunosequencing, statistical association of individual TCRs with disease status, and machine learning. In an earlier analysis of over 550 of the donors, high-throughput TCR beta sequencing was used to judge whether each TCR beta V gene segment behaved as functional or pseudogenic. Of the roughly 430 genotyped donors, 65% to 90% fell in the genetic ancestry cluster associated with self-reported Caucasian donors. Besides the first cohort of roughly 700 subjects, a separate validation cohort made up of roughly 120 different subjects was used. A later genetic analysis took genome-wide SNP genotypes for about 65% of the 666 donors and used that subset as a discovery cohort. Using immunosequencing, the study profiled T cell repertoires from 666 subjects and related those repertoires to cytomegalovirus serostatus. Donor age, sex, ethnicity and CMV serostatus were compiled alongside the repertoire data.

The CDR3 numbers 16 residues from cysteine through phenylalanine. Only the CDR3 portion is preserved as DNA: 48 bases, with reading frame beginning at the first base. V and J are trimmed by 4 bases and 8 bases, and the gene matches miss 11 bases of the junction. CDR1 and CDR2, per the germline V gene (reference sequence), are SGHNT and YYREEE. Study-wide findings and limitations: Because counts were too low, about 15 rarely observed V segments, including chromosome 9 orphons, were left out of the earlier analysis of 500 to 650 of the donors. In a later analysis, several top co-occurrence clusters were reported to appear linked to parvovirus B19, influenza, CMV and Epstein-Barr virus. Because some donors lacked HLA typing at each locus, the association tests relied only on the typed subset. The cohort was sequenced for TCR beta chains only, and without alpha or paired-chain data the features that could be detected were limited. A later analysis found that TCR association rates varied across HLA loci, with DRB1 alleles showing the most associated TCRs and HLA-C alleles the fewest. The study listed 164 TCR beta chains as associated with cytomegalovirus. Immune exposure information for the cohort was limited to CMV serostatus. A later genetic analysis associated a missense DCLRE1C variant with V-gene and J-gene trimming of TCR beta chains, and an independent cohort replicated the association. When HLA alleles, especially DR and DQ, strongly co-occurred, TCR associations were difficult to assign to individual alleles. In both the original and validation cohorts, the classifier was reported to diagnose cytomegalovirus status with high specificity and sensitivity. Most TCR sequences were observed very rarely across donors, whereas some public TCRs were present in many individuals. In an earlier analysis of several hundred of the donors, most TCR beta V segments were observed in productive rearrangements about 87% or about 30% of the time, broadly matching IMGT annotations. A few of the identified cytomegalovirus-associated TCR beta chains were confirmed in vitro to be specific for cytomegalovirus antigens. The presence/absence analyses assumed that sequencing depth was roughly uniform across donors, and that assumption may not be true. Most CMV-associated TCR beta chains appeared to be HLA-restricted in a later analysis, and the HLA associations seemed to be driven largely by CMV exposure. A further reported finding was that TCR beta sequences accurately predicted the HLA-A and HLA-B alleles for most subjects in the first cohort. The 87-base-pair reads could not distinguish some IMGT-functional V segments, including TRBV6-2 and TRBV6-3, so those segments were excluded. In a later analysis, HLA-associated TCR beta chains showed more clonal expansion and lower generation probabilities than non-associated chains that were equally common. A later genetic analysis reported fewer N-insertions in productive TCRs among donors in an Asian-associated ancestry cluster than the approximately 700-donor mean. Correlated functional status among segregating V segments might be attributable to linkage disequilibrium, but an unknown experimental factor could not be ruled out. A cluster of highly shared sequence variants was judged likely to represent a technical artifact of the sequencing pipeline. The authors suggested that the approach could potentially be extended to other disease states and immunological phenotypes. At a false discovery rate of 0.05, a later analysis linked fewer than 20,000 TCR beta sequences to specific HLA alleles.

In total, 666 healthy bone marrow donors made up the cohort. All cohort members were sampled while nominally healthy, although unrecorded immune exposures were likely present. The donor tested CMV seronegative, placing the donor among the approximately 400 seronegative members of the cohort. A peripheral blood sample was collected from each donor, and TCR beta sequencing was performed on peripheral blood mononuclear cells. The Qiagen DNeasy Blood Extraction Kit was used to extract genomic DNA from the blood cell samples. This TCR was recovered from a woman aged 18 to 35 in good health and CMV-seronegative. Input material: PBMCs. This chain joins TRBV5-4 to TRBJ2-3, and 12 junction bases match TRBD1. The DNA sequence is as follows: TGTGCCAGCAGCCCCCCGGGACAGGGGGCCGGGGGTACGCAGTATTTT. Translated, this is CASSPPGQGAGGTQYF.